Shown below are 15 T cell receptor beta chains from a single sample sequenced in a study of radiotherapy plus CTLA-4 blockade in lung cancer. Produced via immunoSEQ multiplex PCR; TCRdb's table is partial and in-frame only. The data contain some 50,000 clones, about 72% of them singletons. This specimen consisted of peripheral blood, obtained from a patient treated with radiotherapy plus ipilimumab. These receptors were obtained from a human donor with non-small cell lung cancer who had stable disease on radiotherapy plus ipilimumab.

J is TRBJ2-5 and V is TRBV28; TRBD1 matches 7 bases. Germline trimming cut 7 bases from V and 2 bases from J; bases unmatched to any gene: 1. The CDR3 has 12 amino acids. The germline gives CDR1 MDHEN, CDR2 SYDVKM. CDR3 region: CASTRGQETQYF. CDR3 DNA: TGTGCCAGCACCAGGGGGCAAGAGACCCAGTACTTC.

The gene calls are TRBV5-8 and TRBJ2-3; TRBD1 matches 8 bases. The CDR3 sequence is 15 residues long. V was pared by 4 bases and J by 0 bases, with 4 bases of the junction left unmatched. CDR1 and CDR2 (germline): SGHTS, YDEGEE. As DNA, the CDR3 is TGTGCCAGCAGCCGGGACAGGCCTAGCACAGATACGCAGTATTTT. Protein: CASSRDRPSTDTQYF. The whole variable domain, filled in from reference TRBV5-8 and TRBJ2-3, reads EAGVTQSPTHLIKTRGQQATLRCSPISGHTSVYWYQQALGLGLQFLLWYDEGEERNRGNFPPRFSGRQFPNYSSELNVNALELEDSALYLCASSRDRPSTDTQYFGPGTRLTVL.

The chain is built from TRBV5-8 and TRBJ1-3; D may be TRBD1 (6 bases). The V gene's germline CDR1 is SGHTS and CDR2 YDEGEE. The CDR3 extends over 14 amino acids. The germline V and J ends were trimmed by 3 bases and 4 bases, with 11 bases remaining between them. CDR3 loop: CASSSGQRGNTIYF. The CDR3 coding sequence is TGTGCCAGCAGCTCCGGACAGCGCGGAAACACCATATATTTT. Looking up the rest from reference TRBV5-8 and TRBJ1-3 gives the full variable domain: EAGVTQSPTHLIKTRGQQATLRCSPISGHTSVYWYQQALGLGLQFLLWYDEGEERNRGNFPPRFSGRQFPNYSSELNVNALELEDSALYLCASSSGQRGNTIYFGEGSWLTVV.

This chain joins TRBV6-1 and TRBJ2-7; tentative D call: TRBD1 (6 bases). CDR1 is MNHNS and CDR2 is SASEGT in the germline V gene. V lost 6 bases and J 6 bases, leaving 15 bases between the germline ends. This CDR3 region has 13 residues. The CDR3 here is CASSPYRASEQYF. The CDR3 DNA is TGTGCCAGCAGCCCTTACAGGGCCAGCGAGCAGTACTTC.

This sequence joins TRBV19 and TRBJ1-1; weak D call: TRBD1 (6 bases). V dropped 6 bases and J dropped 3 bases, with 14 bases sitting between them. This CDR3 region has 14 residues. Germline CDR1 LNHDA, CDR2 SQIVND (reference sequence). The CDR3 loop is CASRIWEGDTEAFF. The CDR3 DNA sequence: TGTGCCAGTAGGATTTGGGAGGGGGACACTGAAGCTTTCTTT.

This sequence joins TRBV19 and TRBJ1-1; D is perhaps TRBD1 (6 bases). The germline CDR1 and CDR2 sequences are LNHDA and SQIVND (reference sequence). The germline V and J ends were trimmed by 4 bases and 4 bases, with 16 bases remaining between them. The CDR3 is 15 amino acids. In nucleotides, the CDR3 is TGTGCCAGTAGTACAACAGGGAAGGGAAGCACTGAAGCTTTCTTT. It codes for CASSTTGKGSTEAFF. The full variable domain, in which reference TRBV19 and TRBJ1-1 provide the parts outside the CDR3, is DGGITQSPKYLFRKEGQNVTLSCEQNLNHDAMYWYRQDPGQGLRLIYYSQIVNDFQKGDIAEGYSVSREKKESFPLTVTSAQKNPTAFYLCASSTTGKGSTEAFFGQGTRLTVV.

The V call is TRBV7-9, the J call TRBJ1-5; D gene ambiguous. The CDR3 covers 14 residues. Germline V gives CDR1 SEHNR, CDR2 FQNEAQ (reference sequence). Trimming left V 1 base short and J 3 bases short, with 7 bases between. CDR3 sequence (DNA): TGTGCCAGCAGCTTAGAGAGGAACAATCAGCCCCAGCATTTT. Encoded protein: CASSLERNNQPQHF.

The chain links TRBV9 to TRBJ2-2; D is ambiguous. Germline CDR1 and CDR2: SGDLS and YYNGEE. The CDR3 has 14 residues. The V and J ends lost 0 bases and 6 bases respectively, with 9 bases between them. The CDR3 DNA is TGTGCCAGCAGCGTAGAACAGCCGTCCGGGGAGCTGTTTTTT. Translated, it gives CASSVEQPSGELFF.

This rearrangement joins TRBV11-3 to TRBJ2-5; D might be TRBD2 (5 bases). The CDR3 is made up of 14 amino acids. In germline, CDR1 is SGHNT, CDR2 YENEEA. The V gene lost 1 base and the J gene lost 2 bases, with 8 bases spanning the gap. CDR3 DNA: TGTGCCAGCAGCTTAGGTCGGGGACAAGAGACCCAGTACTTC. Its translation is CASSLGRGQETQYF.

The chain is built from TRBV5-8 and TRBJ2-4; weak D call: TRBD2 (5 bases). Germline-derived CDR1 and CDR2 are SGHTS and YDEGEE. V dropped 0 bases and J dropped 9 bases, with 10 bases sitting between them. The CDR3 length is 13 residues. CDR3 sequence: CASSLDEGTIQYF. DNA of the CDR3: TGTGCCAGCAGCTTGGACGAGGGCACCATTCAGTACTTC.

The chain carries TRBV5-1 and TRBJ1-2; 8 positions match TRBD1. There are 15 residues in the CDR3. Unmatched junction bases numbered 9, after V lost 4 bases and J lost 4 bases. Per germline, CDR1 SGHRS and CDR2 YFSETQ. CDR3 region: CASSPGQGVPYGYTF. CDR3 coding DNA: TGCGCCAGCAGCCCCGGACAGGGCGTGCCCTATGGCTACACCTTC.

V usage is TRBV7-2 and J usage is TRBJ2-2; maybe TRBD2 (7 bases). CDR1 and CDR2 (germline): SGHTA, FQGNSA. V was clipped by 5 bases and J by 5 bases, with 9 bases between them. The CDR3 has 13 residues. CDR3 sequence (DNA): TGTGCCAGCAGCGGGGGGGCGACCGGGGAGCTGTTTTTT. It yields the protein CASSGGATGELFF.

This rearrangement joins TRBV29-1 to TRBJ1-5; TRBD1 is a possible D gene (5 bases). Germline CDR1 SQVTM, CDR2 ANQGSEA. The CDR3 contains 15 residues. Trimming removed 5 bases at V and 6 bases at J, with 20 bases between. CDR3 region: CSVQLSGLFGQPQHF. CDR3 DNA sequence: TGCAGCGTTCAATTATCAGGGCTTTTCGGTCAGCCCCAGCATTTT.

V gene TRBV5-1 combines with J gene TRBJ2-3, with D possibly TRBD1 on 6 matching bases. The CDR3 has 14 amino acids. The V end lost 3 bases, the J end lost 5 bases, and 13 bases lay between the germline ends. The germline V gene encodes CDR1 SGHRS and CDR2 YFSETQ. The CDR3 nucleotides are TGCGCCAGCAGCTCAACAGGGTTCCAAGATACGCAGTATTTT. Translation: CASSSTGFQDTQYF.

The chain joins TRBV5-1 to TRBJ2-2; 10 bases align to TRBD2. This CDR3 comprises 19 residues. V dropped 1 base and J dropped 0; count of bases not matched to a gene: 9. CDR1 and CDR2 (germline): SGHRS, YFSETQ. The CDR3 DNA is TGCGCCAGCAGCTTGCATCTTAGCGGGGGGATGGCGAACACCGGGGAGCTGTTTTTT. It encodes CASSLHLSGGMANTGELFF.